This T cell receptor (beta chain) was sequenced during a study of shared clonotypes between healthy human individuals. The germline V gene encodes CDR1 SGHRS and CDR2 YFSETQ. Trimming removed 2 bases at V and 1 base at J, with 10 bases between. This CDR3 contains 14 residues. Sequencing was performed with immunoSEQ multiplex PCR; in TCRdb, only in-frame clones are kept and a portion is missing. The sample shows about a million clones, around 74% of them seen only once. This clone occurred a few times. Other DNA sequences in this sample translate to the same CDR3. The chain joins TRBV5-1 to TRBJ2-7; D perhaps matches TRBD1 (6 bases). Material: memory CD4+ T cells sorted from blood. As to subset: CD45RA-negative fraction. This TCR came from a young man in good health. CDR3 DNA sequence: TGCGCCAGCAGCTTTGGGACAAAATCCTACGAGCAGTACTTC. Protein product: CASSFGTKSYEQYF. The variable domain in full, with the rest retrieved from reference TRBV5-1 and TRBJ2-7, is KAGVTQTPRYLIKTRGQQVTLSCSPISGHRSVSWYQQTPGQGLQFLFEYFSETQRNKGNFPGRFSGRQFSNSRSEMNVSTLELGDSALYLCASSFGTKSYEQYFGPGTRLTVT.